Following are 10 T cell receptor beta chains from one sample sequenced in a study of T cell responses to AZD1222 COVID-19 vaccine. Sequenced by immunoSEQ multiplex PCR; TCRdb stores in-frame clones only, minus some. This table holds 100,000 or so clones, about 81% found once. The sequenced sample was peripheral blood, obtained on day 0 of AZD1222 vaccination. The receptors come from an adult in good health.

This clone was detected once. The chain joins TRBV7-9 to TRBJ1-1, with 7 nucleotides matching TRBD1. V dropped 2 bases and J dropped 5; count of bases not matched to a gene: 8. This CDR3 comprises 15 residues. Germline V gene data show CDR1 as SEHNR and CDR2 as FQNEAQ (reference sequence). Here the CDR3 DNA reads TGTGCCAGCAGCTTATCTGAGGGGGCAAAAACTGAAGCTTTCTTT. It codes for CASSLSEGAKTEAFF.

This clone was counted a few times. The V gene is TRBV6-4, the J gene TRBJ2-3; 13 bases match TRBD2. The CDR3 loop spans 16 amino acids. Germline values: CDR1 MRHNA, CDR2 SNTAGT. Trimming took 6 bases from V and 2 from J; bases not matched to a gene: 5. CDR3 sequence: CASSPTSGGTTDTQYF. The CDR3 coding sequence is TGTGCCAGCAGCCCGACTAGCGGGGGGACCACAGATACGCAGTATTTT.

This clone was observed a handful of times. The chain recombines TRBV6-2 or TRBV6-3 with TRBJ2-1, with TRBD2 matching 9 bases. The junction had 7 bases not matched to a gene; V was cut back by 0 bases and J by 4 bases. This CDR3 spans 17 amino acids. Germline V CDR1 and CDR2: MNHEY, SVGEGT. This chain's CDR3 is CASSYSPRGGIYNEQFF. The CDR3, as DNA: TGTGCCAGCAGTTACTCACCGCGGGGGGGCATATACAATGAGCAGTTCTTC.

The chain couples TRBV6-1 to TRBJ2-1; 14 nucleotides align to TRBD2. The CDR3 is 15 residues long. In germline, CDR1 is MNHNS, CDR2 SASEGT. After removal of 4 bases from V and 6 bases from J, the junction contained 2 bases not matched to a gene. The CDR3 DNA reads as TGTGCCAGCAGTGGGACTAGCGGGGGGACCAATGAGCAGTTCTTC. This gives the protein CASSGTSGGTNEQFF.

The genes are TRBV30 and TRBJ1-2, with TRBD1 matching over 11 bases. Germline CDR1 reads GTSNPN; CDR2 reads SVGIG (reference sequence). V gave up 8 bases and J gave up 6 bases; unmatched junction bases: 8. The CDR3 runs 13 residues. CDR3 sequence reads: CARTGGAYHGYTF. CDR3 nucleotides: TGTGCCAGGACAGGGGGCGCTTATCATGGCTACACCTTC.

The chain combines TRBV12-3 or TRBV12-4 with TRBJ2-2; D remains unclear. The CDR3 runs to 12 residues. Trimming removed 3 bases at V and 6 bases at J, with 5 bases between. The CDR3, as DNA: TGTGCCAGCAGTTTCGGGCCCGGGGAGCTGTTTTTT. It yields the protein CASSFGPGELFF.

The chain carries TRBV4-3 and TRBJ1-1; D is undetermined. The V end lost 0 bases, the J end lost 4 bases, and 12 bases lay between the germline ends. Germline V CDR1 and CDR2: LGHNA, YSLEER. This CDR3 is built from 15 residues. This CDR3 is CASSQEGLAGTEAFF. Written as DNA, the CDR3 is TGCGCCAGCAGCCAAGAGGGGTTGGCAGGCACTGAAGCTTTCTTT.

This clone showed up just a few times. CDR3 protein: CASSLTPWSLETQYF. In DNA form, the CDR3 reads TGTGCCAGCAGTCTCACCCCGTGGAGCTTAGAGACCCAGTACTTC. This chain uses TRBV27 with TRBJ2-5, with D unclear. The CDR3 totals 15 residues. Germline V gene lookup returns CDR1 MNHEY and CDR2 SMNVEV (reference sequence). Between the trimmed V and J ends, which lost 5 bases and 4 bases, there was a span of 17 bases.

The rearrangement links TRBV6-6 to TRBJ1-1, with 7 bases fitting TRBD1. CDR1 MNHNY and CDR2 SVGAGI come from the germline V gene (reference sequence). Losses at the gene ends were 8 bases for V and 4 bases for J; bases not matched to a gene: 10. This CDR3 comprises 14 residues. The CDR3 sequence: CASAYTGVGTEAFF. The DNA for the CDR3 is TGTGCCAGCGCCTATACAGGGGTTGGCACTGAAGCTTTCTTT.

This rearrangement joins TRBV29-1 to TRBJ1-1; no definite D call. This CDR3 comprises 13 residues. Germline CDR1 reads SQVTM; CDR2 reads ANQGSEA. Between the trimmed V and J ends, which lost 4 bases and 0 bases, there was a span of 9 bases. In nucleotides, the CDR3 is TGCAGCGTTGCCAGGCTCATGAACACTGAAGCTTTCTTT. This sequence encodes CSVARLMNTEAFF.